A few counts support the clone carrying this T cell receptor beta chain. The antigen is unknown. These data are taken from a study of immune heterogeneity within non-small cell lung tumors. Study-wide background: Histology included several squamous cell carcinomas, approximately 10 non-squamous carcinomas and 1 unspecified tumor. Whole-study findings and limits: High-frequency T-cell receptor beta clonotypes were largely distinct between individual patients. Local tumor mutational burden showed a correlation with local T-cell clonality that was moderate but significant (R 0.3 to 0.4). Identical dominant CDR3 beta clonotypes were found recurring across a patient's tumor sites, along with site-unique high-frequency clones.

The CDR3 extends over 12 amino acids. V was trimmed by 6 bases and J by 11 bases, leaving 16 bases between them. CDR3 of TCR beta was amplified by multiplex PCR that used 32 V and 13 J primers. TCRdb re-analysed the multiplex PCR reads in MiXCR, keeping a single row per CDR3 protein. Found here are about 12,000 distinct CDR3 sequences, 20% to 25% of them singletons; the top ten hold about 4.5%. Bulk tumor genomic DNA (around 640 ng per sample) served as template. Several far-apart biopsies were taken per primary tumor during surgery. Patients went through curative surgery, and their non-small cell lung cancer was untreated and newly diagnosed.

Sequenced material: lung tumor tissue. The receptor comes from a man aged 60 to 75 with non-small cell lung cancer. The chain has TRBV12-3 or TRBV12-4 and TRBJ1-1, with D tentatively TRBD1 (6 bases). CDR3 sequence reads: CASSPPTGDAFF. For the CDR3, the DNA is TGTGCCAGCAGCCCCCCGACAGGCGACGCTTTCTTT.